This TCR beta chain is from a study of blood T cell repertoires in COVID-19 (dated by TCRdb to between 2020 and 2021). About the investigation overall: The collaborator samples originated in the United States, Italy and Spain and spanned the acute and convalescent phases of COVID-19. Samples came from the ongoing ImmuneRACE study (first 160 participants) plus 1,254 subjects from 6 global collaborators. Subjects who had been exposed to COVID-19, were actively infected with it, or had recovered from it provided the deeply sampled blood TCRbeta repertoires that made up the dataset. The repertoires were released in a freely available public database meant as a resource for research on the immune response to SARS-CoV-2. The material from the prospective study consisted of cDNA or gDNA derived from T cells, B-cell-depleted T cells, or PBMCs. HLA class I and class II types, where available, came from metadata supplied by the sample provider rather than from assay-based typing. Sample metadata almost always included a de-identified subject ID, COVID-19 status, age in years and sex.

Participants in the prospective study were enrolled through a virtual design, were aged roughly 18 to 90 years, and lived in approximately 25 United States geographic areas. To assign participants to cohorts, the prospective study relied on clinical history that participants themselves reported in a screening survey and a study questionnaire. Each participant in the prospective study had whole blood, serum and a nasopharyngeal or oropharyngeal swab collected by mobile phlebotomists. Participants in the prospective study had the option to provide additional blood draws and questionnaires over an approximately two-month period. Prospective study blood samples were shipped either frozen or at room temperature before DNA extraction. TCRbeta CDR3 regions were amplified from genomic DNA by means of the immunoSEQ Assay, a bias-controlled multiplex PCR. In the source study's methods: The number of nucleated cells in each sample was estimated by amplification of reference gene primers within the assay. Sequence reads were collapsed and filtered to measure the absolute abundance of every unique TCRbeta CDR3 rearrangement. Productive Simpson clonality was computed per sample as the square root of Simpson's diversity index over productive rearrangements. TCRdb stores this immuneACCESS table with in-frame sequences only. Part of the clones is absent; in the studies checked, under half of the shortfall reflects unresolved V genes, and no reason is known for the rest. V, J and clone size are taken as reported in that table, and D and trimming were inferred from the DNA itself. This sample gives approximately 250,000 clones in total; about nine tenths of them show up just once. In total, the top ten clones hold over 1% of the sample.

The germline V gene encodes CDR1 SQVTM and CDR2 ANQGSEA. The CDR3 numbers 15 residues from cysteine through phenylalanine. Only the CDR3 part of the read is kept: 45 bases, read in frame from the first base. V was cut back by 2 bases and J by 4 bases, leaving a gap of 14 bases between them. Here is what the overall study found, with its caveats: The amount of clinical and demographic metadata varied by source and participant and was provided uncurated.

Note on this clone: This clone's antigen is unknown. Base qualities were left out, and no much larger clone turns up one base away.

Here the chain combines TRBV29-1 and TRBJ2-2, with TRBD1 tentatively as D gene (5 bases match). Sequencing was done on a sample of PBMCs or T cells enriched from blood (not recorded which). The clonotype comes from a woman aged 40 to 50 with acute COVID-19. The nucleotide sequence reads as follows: TGCAGCGTTGAATTGATACAGGCTAGCACCGGGGAGCTGTTTTTT. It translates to CSVELIQASTGELFF.